The present entry profiles one T cell receptor (beta chain) with its context. At least ten counts were recorded for this clonotype. What antigen it recognizes has not been identified. The sample holds no much larger clone one base away, and base qualities are not on file. The data stem from a study of T-cell reconstitution after alpha-beta-depleted transplantation in children listed by TCRdb under 2016. Background on the whole study: T-cell immune reconstitution after TCRalphabeta/CD19-depleted allogeneic hematopoietic cell transplantation in children was quantitatively tracked in the study by means of TCR repertoire profiling. What the research found in general, with its limitations: Over subsequent months, a decline in hyperexpanded clone frequencies was noted, and after one year, T-cell counts and TCRbeta diversity were mostly ascribed to newly produced T cells. The apparently early recovery of alphabetaT-cell counts about two months after transplant reportedly depended on only several hundred rapidly expanded clones that came from non-depleted graft cells. In some patients, the high TCRbeta diversity seen at day 60 was put down to recipient T cells and intrathymic progenitors that had survived conditioning.

The sample's treatment or condition, from its label and the paper: allogeneic hematopoietic cell transplantation with graft depleted of TCRalphabeta T cells and CD19 B cells. The children who served as transplant recipients had been given grafts of TCRalphabeta/CD19-depleted allogeneic hematopoietic cells. The method behind the library was PCR. Sequencing instrument: Illumina HiSeq 2500. TCR libraries were prepared with molecular barcoding, using unique molecular identifiers to normalize TCRbeta repertoire quantification. TCRdb reran the public reads through fastp at Q25 and MiXCR, keeping productive beta chains. Rows with one shared CDR3 protein collapse into an entry with the most common genes and DNA. The sample table contains about 640,000 distinct CDR3 sequences; only one count was recorded for 10% to 15% of them. The ten largest clones represent over 2% of the sample. The CDR3 goes from the cysteine to the phenylalanine over 17 residues. The DNA shown is the 51-base CDR3, in frame from base 1. V gives up 3 bases and J gives up 0 bases, and the segment between their germline ends measures 15 bases. CDR1 and CDR2, per the germline V gene, are SGHTA and FQGTGA.

The material was PBMCs, mostly from graft donor cells, obtained 360 days after TCRalphabeta/CD19-depleted stem cell transplant. The sequence was collected from a male patient between 10 and 17 years old who had a stem cell transplant for acute myeloid leukemia, so the T cells may come from the graft donor. The receptor chain draws on TRBV7-3 and TRBJ2-1; 5 matching bases give a weak D call of TRBD1. The nucleotides are TGTGCCAGCAGCTTGACCCCAGGGTTTAGCTCCTACAATGAGCAGTTCTTC. It encodes CASSLTPGFSSYNEQFF.